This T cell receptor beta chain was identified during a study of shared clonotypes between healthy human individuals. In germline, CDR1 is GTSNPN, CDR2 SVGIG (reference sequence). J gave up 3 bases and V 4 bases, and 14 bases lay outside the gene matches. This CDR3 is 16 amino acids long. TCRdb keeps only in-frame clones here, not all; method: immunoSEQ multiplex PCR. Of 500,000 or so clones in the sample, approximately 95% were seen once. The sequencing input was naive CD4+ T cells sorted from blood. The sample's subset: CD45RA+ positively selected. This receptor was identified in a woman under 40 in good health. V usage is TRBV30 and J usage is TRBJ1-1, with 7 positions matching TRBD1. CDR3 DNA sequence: TGTGCCTGGATGCGTATTGCGGGACAGACGGACACTGAAGCTTTCTTT. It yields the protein CAWMRIAGQTDTEAFF.